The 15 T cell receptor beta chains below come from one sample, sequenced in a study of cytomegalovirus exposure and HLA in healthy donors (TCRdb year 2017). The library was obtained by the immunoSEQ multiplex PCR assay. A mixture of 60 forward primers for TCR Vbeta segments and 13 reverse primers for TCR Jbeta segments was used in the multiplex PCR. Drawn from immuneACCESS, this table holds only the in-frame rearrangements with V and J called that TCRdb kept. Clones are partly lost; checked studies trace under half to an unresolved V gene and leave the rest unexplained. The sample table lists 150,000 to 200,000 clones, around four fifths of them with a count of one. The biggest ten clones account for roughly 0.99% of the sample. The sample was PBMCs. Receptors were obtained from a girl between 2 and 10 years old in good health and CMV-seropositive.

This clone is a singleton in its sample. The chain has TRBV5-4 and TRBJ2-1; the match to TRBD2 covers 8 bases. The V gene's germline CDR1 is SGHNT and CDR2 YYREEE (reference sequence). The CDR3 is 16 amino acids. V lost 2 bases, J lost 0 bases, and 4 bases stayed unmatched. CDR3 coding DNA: TGTGCCAGCAGCTTACTAGCGGTGAGCTCCTACAATGAGCAGTTCTTC. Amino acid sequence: CASSLLAVSSYNEQFF.

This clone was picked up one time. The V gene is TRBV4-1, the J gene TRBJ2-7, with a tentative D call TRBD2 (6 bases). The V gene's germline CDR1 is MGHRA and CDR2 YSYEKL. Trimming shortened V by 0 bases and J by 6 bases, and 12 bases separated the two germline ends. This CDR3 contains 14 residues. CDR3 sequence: CASSQDWRGGEQYF. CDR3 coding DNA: TGCGCCAGCAGCCAAGATTGGAGGGGAGGCGAGCAGTACTTC.

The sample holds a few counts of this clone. CDR3 nucleotide sequence: TGCGCCAGCAGCCAAGAGGCGGGAGCGGGTTACGAGCAGTACTTC. As protein: CASSQEAGAGYEQYF. V is TRBV4-1 and J is TRBJ2-7; 7 nucleotides match TRBD2. Germline CDR1 is MGHRA and CDR2 is YSYEKL. Trimming at V came to 0 bases and at J to 4 bases, leaving 6 bases not matched to a gene. This CDR3 has 15 amino acids.

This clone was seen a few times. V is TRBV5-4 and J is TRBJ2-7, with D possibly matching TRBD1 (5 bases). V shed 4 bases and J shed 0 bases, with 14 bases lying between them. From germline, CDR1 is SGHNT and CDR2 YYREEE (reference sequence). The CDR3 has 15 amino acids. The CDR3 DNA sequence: TGTGCCAGCAGCCGACCAGGGTTTAGCTCCTACGAGCAGTACTTC. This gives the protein CASSRPGFSSYEQYF.

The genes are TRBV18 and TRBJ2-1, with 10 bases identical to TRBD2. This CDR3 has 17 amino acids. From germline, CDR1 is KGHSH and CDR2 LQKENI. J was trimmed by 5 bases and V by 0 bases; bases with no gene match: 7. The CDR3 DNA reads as TGTGCCAGCTCACCACCTCTTTCCCTAGCGGGGGACAATGAGCAGTTCTTC. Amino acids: CASSPPLSLAGDNEQFF.

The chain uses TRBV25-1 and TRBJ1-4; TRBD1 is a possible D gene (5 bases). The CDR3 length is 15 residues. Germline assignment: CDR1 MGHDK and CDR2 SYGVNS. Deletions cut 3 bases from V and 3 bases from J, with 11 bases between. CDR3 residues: CASSDWGVANEKLFF. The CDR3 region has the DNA TGTGCCAGCAGTGACTGGGGGGTTGCTAATGAAAAACTGTTTTTT.

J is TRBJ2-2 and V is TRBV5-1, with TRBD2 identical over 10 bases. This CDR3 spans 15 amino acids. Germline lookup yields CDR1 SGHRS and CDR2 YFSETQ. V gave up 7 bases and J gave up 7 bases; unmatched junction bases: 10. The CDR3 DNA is TGCGCCAGCGACTCGCGGACTAGCGGTGGCGGGGAGCTGTTTTTT. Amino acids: CASDSRTSGGGELFF.

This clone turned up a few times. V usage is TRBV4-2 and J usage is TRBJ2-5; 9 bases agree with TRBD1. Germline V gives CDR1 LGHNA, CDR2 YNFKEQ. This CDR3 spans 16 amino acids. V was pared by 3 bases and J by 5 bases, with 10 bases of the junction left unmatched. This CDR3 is CASSQTGQGARETQYF. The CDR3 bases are TGTGCCAGCAGCCAGACGGGACAGGGTGCCCGGGAGACCCAGTACTTC.

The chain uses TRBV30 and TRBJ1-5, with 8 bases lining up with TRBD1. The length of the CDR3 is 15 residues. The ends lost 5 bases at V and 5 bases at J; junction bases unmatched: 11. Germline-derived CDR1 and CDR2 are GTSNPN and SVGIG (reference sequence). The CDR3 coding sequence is TGTGCCTGGCAACGGGGCACAGGGGGATATCAGCCCCAGCATTTT. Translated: CAWQRGTGGYQPQHF.

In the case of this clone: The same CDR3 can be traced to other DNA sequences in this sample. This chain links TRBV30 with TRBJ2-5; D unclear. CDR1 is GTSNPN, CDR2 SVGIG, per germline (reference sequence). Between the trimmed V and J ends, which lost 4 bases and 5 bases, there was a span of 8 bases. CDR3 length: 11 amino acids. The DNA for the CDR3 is TGTGCCTGGACGGGTGGGGAGACCCAGTACTTC. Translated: CAWTGGETQYF. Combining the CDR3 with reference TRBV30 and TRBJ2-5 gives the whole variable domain SQTIHQWPATLVQPVGSPLSLECTVEGTSNPNLYWYRQAAGRGLQLLFYSVGIGQISSEVPQNLSASRPQDRQFILSSKKLLLSDSGFYLCAWTGGETQYFGPGTRLLVL.

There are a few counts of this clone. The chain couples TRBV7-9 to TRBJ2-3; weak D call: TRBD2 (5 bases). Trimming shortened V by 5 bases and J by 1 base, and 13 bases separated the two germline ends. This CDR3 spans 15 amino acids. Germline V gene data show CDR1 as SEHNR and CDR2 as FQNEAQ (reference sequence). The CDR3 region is CASSPKRLGTDTQYF. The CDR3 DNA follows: TGTGCCAGCAGCCCGAAGCGGTTGGGCACAGATACGCAGTATTTT.

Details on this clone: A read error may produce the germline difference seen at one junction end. The CDR3 region has the DNA TGCGCTAGCAGCTTGGAAGTGGGAGGGTTTCAGCCCCAGCATTTT. Protein: CASSLEVGGFQPQHF. The chain is built from TRBV5-1 and TRBJ1-5, with D hard to call. Germline V gene data show CDR1 as SGHRS and CDR2 as YFSETQ. The CDR3 sequence is 15 residues long.

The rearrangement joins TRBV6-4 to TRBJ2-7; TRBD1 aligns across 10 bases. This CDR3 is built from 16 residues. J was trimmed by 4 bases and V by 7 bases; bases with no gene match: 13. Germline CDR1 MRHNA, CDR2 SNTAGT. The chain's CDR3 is CASTRLGTGDTYEQYF. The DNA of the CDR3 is TGTGCCAGCACCCGATTGGGGACAGGGGATACATACGAGCAGTACTTC.

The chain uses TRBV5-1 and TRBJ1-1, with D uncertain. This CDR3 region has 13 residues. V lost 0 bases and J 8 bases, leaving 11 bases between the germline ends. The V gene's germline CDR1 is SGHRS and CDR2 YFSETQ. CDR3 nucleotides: TGCGCCAGCAGCTTGGCTCGGCAGCGAGAAGCTTTCTTT. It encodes CASSLARQREAFF.

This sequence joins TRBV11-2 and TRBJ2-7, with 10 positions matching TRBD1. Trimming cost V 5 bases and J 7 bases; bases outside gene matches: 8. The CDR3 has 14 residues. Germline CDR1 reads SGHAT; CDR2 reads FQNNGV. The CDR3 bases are TGTGCCAGCAGCCCAGGGACAGGGGTATGGGAGCAGTACTTC. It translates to CASSPGTGVWEQYF.